The sequence of this T cell receptor (beta chain) was determined in a study of shared clonotypes between healthy human individuals. This CDR3 region has 14 residues. V gave up 4 bases and J gave up 7 bases; unmatched junction bases: 5. Germline CDR1 is LGHNA and CDR2 is YNFKEQ. About 30,000 T cell genomes, or about 320 ng DNA, went into unsorted PBMC replicate PCRs. Data came from immunoSEQ multiplex PCR; TCRdb stores just in-frame clones and leaves some out. The sample includes about 490,000 clones, less than 80% of them seen just once. This sequence originates from a woman aged 40-49 years in good health. Some clones in this sample may be carry-over from other donors' samples. The J gene is TRBJ2-2, the V gene TRBV4-2; the match to TRBD2 covers 8 bases. The material sequenced was PBMCs. The CDR3 DNA is TGTGCCAGCAGCCCGGGACTAGTGATCGGGGAGCTGTTTTTT. The encoded protein is CASSPGLVIGELFF.